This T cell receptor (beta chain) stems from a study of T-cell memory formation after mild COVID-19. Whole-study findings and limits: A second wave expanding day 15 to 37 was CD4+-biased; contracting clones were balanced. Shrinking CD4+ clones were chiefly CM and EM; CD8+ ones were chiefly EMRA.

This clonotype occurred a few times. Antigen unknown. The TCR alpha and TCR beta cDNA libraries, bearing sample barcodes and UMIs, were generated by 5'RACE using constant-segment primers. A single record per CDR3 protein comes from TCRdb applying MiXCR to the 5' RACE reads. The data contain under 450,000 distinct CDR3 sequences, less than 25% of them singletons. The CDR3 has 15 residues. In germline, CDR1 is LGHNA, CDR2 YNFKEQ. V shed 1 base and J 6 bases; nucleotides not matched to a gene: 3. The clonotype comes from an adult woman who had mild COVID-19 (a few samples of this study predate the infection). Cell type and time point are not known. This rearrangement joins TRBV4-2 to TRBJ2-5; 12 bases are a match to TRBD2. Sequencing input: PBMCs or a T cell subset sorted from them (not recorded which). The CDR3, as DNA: TGTGCCAGCAGCCAAGGGACTAGCGGGAAAAAGACCCAGTACTTC. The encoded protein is CASSQGTSGKKTQYF.